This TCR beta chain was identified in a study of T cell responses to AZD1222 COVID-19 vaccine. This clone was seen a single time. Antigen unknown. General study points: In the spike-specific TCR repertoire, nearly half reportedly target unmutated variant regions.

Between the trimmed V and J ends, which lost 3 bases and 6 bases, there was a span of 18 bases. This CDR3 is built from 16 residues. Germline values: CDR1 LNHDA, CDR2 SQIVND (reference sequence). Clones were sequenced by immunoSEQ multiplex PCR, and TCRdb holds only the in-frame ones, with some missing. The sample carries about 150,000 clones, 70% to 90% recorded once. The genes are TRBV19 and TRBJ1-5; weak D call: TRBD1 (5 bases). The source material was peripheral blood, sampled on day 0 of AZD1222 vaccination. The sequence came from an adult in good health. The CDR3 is CASSILRGEVAQPQHF. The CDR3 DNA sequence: TGTGCCAGTAGTATCCTTAGGGGCGAAGTGGCTCAGCCCCAGCATTTT.